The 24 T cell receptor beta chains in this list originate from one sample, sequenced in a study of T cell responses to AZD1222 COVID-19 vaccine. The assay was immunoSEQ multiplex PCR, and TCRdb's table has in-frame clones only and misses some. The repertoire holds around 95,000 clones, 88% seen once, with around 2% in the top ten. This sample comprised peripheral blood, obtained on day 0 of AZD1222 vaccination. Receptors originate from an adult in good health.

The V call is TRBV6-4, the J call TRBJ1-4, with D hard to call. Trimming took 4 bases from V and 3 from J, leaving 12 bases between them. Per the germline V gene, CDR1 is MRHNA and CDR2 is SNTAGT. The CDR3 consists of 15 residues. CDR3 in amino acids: CASSGGGPSNEKLFF. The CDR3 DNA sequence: TGTGCCAGCAGTGGGGGAGGACCTTCTAATGAAAAACTGTTTTTT.

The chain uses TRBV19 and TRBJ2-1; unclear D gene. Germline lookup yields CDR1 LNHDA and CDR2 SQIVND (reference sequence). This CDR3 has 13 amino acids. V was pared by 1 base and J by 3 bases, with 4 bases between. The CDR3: CASSIVIYNEQFF. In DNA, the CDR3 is TGTGCCAGTAGTATAGTCATCTACAATGAGCAGTTCTTC.

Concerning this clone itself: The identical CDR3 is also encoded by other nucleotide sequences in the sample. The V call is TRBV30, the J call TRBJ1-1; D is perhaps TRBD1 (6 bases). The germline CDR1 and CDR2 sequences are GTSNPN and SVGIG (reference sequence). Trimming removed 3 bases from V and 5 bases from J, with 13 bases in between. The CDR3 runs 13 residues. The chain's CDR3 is CAWRETGYTEAFF. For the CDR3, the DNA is TGTGCCTGGAGGGAAACAGGGTATACTGAAGCTTTCTTT.

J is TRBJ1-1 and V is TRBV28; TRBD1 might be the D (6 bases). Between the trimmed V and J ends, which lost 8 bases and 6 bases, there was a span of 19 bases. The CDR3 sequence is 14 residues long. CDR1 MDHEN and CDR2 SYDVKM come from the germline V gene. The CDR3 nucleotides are TGTGCCAGCTCCCAGGGGATTCTGTGGGCTGAAGCTTTCTTT. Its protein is CASSQGILWAEAFF.

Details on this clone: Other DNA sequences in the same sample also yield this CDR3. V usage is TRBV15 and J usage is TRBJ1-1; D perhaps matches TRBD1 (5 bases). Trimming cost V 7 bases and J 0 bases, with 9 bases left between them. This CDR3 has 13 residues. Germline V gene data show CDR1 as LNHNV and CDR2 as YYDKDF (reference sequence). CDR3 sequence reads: CATTGGLNTEAFF. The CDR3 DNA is TGTGCCACCACGGGGGGTTTGAACACTGAAGCTTTCTTT.

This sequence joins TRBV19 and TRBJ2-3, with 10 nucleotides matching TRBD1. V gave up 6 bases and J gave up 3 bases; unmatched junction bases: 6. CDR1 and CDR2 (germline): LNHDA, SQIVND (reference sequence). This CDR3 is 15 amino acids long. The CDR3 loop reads CASSSRDRGTDTQYF. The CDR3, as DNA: TGTGCCAGTAGCTCCCGGGACAGGGGTACAGATACGCAGTATTTT.

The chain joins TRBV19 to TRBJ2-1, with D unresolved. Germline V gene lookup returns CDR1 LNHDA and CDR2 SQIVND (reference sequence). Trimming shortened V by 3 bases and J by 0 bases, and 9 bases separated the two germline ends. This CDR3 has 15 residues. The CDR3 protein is CASSIRPSSYNEQFF. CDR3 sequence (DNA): TGTGCCAGTAGTATTCGGCCCAGCTCCTACAATGAGCAGTTCTTC.

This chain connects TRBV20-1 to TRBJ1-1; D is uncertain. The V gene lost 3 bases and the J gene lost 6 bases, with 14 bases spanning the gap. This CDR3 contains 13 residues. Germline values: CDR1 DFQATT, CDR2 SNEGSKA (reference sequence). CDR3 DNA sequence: TGCAGTGCTAGTAAGCCCCCAGGCGCTGAAGCTTTCTTT. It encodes CSASKPPGAEAFF.

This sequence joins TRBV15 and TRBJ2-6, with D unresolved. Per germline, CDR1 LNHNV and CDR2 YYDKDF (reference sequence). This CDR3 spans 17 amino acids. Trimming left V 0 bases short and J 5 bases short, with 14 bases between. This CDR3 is CATSRDEIIWRANVLTF. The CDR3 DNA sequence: TGTGCCACCAGCAGAGATGAAATTATCTGGAGGGCCAACGTCCTGACTTTC.

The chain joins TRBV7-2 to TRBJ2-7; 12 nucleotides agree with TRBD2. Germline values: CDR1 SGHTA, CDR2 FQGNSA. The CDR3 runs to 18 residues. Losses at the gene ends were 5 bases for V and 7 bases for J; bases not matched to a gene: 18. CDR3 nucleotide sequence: TGTGCCAGCAGCACCCGACTAGCGGGAGTGGGCCCCTCGGGGGAGCAGTACTTC. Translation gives CASSTRLAGVGPSGEQYF.

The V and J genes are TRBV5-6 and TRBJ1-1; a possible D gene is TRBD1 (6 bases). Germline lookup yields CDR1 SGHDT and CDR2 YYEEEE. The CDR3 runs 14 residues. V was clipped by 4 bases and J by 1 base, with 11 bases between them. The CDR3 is CASSPAGENTEAFF. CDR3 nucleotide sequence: TGTGCCAGCAGCCCGGCAGGGGAGAACACTGAAGCTTTCTTT.

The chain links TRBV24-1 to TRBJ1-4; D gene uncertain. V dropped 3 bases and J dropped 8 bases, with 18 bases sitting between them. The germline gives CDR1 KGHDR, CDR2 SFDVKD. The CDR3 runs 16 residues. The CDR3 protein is CATSDPGSGTREKLFF. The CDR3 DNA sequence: TGTGCCACCAGTGATCCCGGGTCGGGAACGAGGGAAAAACTGTTTTTT.

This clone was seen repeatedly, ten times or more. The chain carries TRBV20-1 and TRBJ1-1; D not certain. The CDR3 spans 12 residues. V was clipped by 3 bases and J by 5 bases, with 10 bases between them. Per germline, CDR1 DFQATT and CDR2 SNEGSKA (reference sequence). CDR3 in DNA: TGCAGTGCTAGTGGCAGCCCGACTGAAGCTTTCTTT. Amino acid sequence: CSASGSPTEAFF.

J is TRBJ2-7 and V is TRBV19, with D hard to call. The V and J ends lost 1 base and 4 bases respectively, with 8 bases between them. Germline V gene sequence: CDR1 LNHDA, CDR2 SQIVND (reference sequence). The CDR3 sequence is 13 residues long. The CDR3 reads CASSIATRYEQYF. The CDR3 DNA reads TGTGCCAGTAGTATAGCTACCCGTTACGAGCAGTACTTC.

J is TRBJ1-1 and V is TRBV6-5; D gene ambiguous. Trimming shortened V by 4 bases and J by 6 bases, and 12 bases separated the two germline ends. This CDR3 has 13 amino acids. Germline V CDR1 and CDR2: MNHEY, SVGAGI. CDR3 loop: CASSSGPQAEAFF. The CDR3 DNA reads TGTGCCAGCAGTTCCGGACCTCAGGCTGAAGCTTTCTTT.

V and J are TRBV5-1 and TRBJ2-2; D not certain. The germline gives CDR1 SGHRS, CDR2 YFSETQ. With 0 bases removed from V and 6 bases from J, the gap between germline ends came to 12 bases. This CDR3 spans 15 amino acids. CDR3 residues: CASSLGPVTAGELFF. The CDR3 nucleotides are TGCGCCAGCAGCTTGGGGCCAGTAACCGCCGGGGAGCTGTTTTTT.

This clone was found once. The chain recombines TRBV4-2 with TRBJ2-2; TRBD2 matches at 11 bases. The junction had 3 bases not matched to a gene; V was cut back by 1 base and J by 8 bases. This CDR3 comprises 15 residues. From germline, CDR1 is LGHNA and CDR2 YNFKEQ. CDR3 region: CASSQGLAGRGELFF. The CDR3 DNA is TGTGCCAGCAGCCAAGGACTAGCGGGGCGGGGGGAGCTGTTTTTT.

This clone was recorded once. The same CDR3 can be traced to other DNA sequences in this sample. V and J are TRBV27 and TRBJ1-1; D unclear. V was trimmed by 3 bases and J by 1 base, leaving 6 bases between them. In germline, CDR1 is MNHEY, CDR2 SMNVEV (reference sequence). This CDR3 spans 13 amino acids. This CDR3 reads CASSFSRNTEAFF. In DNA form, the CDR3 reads TGTGCCAGCAGTTTCTCACGGAACACTGAAGCTTTCTTT.

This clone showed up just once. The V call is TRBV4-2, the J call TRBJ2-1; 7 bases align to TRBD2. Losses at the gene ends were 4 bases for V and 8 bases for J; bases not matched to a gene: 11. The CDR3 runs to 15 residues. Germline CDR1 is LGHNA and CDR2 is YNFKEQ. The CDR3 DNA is TGTGCCAGCAGCCCCCCTAGCGGCCTCCCCGATGAGCAGTTCTTC. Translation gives CASSPPSGLPDEQFF.

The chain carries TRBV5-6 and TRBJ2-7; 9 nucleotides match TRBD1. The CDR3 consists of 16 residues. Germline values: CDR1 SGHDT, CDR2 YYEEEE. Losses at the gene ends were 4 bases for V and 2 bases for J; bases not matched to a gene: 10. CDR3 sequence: CASSLAGQGATYEQYF. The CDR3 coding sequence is TGTGCCAGCAGCCTCGCGGGACAGGGCGCGACCTACGAGCAGTACTTC.

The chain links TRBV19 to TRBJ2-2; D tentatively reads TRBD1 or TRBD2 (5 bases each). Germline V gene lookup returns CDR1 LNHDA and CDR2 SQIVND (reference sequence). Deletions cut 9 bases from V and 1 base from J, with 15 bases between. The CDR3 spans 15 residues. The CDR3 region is CASSMGRMNTGELFF. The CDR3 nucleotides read TGTGCCAGCTCTATGGGACGTATGAACACCGGGGAGCTGTTTTTT.

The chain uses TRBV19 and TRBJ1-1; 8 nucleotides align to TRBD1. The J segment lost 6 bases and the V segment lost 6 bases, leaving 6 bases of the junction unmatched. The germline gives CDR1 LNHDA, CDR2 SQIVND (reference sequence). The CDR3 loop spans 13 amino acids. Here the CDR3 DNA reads TGTGCCAGTAGCCACATACAGGGGGCTGAAGCTTTCTTT. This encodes CASSHIQGAEAFF.

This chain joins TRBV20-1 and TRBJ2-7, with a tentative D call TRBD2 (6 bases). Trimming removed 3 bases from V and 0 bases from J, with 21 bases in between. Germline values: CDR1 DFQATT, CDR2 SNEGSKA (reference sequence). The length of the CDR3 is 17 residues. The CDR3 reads CSASKGLAKMSSYEQYF. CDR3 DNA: TGCAGTGCTAGTAAAGGGCTAGCGAAAATGAGCTCCTACGAGCAGTACTTC.

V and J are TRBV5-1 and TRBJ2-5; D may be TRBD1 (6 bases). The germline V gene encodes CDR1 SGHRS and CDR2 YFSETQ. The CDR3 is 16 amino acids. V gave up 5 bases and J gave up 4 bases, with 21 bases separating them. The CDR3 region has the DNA TGCGCCAGCAGGGGGAACAGGGACCCCCTAATAGAGACCCAGTACTTC. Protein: CASRGNRDPLIETQYF. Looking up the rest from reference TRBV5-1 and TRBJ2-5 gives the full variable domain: KAGVTQTPRYLIKTRGQQVTLSCSPISGHRSVSWYQQTPGQGLQFLFEYFSETQRNKGNFPGRFSGRQFSNSRSEMNVSTLELGDSALYLCASRGNRDPLIETQYFGPGTRLLVL.